One sample yielded the 8 T cell receptor beta chains listed below, sequenced in a study of shared clonotypes between healthy human individuals. Assay: immunoSEQ multiplex PCR; the TCRdb copy retains only in-frame clones and omits some. The sample shows millions of clones, approximately 92% of them seen only once. Input material: naive CD4+ T cells sorted from blood. Documented subset: CD45RA+ positively selected. The receptors stem from a man between 18 and 35 years old in good health.

This clone occurred once. This rearrangement joins TRBV4-1 to TRBJ2-1, with 10 positions matching TRBD2. CDR3 length: 16 amino acids. Germline V gives CDR1 MGHRA, CDR2 YSYEKL. The V segment lost 4 bases and the J segment 4 bases; nucleotides outside the gene matches: 7. DNA for the CDR3: TGCGCCAGCAGCCTCATGGGACTAGCGAAGTACAATGAGCAGTTCTTC. This sequence encodes CASSLMGLAKYNEQFF.

This chain joins TRBV28 and TRBJ1-2; 8 nucleotides line up with TRBD1. There are 16 residues in the CDR3. Trimming took 2 bases from V and 8 from J; bases not matched to a gene: 13. The germline CDR1 and CDR2 sequences are MDHEN and SYDVKM. CDR3 protein: CASSLGLVGQGEGYTF. The CDR3 DNA is TGTGCCAGCAGTTTAGGTTTGGTAGGACAGGGCGAAGGCTACACCTTC.

This chain uses TRBV5-1 with TRBJ2-1; D possibly corresponds to TRBD2 (5 bases). V was pared by 4 bases and J by 0 bases, with 20 bases between. CDR3 length equals 18 residues. CDR1 SGHRS and CDR2 YFSETQ come from the germline V gene. The CDR3 region is CASSGVSFGVISYNEQFF. CDR3 nucleotide sequence: TGCGCCAGCAGCGGGGTATCGTTCGGGGTAATCTCCTACAATGAGCAGTTCTTC.

The chain is built from TRBV19 and TRBJ1-5, with 10 positions matching TRBD1. Germline lookup yields CDR1 LNHDA and CDR2 SQIVND (reference sequence). This CDR3 has 15 residues. The V gene end was trimmed by 5 bases and the J gene end by 4 bases; junction bases not matched to a gene: 5. In DNA form, the CDR3 reads TGTGCCAGTAGTCCCGGGACAGGGGAGAATCAGCCCCAGCATTTT. This codes for CASSPGTGENQPQHF.

The J gene is TRBJ2-4, the V gene TRBV7-2, with D perhaps matching TRBD2 (5 bases). V lost 0 bases to trimming and J lost 0 bases, with 12 bases between them. This CDR3 region has 17 residues. Germline V gene sequence: CDR1 SGHTA, CDR2 FQGNSA. In nucleotides, the CDR3 is TGTGCCAGCAGCTTAGCGAGTGGACTCATAGCCAAAAACATTCAGTACTTC. It codes for CASSLASGLIAKNIQYF. The full variable domain, with the rest looked up from reference TRBV7-2 and TRBJ2-4, is GAGVSQSPSNKVTEKGKDVELRCDPISGHTALYWYRQSLGQGLEFLIYFQGNSAPDKSGLPSDRFSAERTGGSVSTLTIQRTQQEDSAVYLCASSLASGLIAKNIQYFGAGTRLSVL.

The chain uses TRBV6-4 and TRBJ2-6, with D unclear. V was shortened by 6 bases and J by 0 bases, with 9 bases between the two germline ends. Per the germline V gene, CDR1 is MRHNA and CDR2 is SNTAGT. This CDR3 spans 15 amino acids. The chain's CDR3 is CASSAGLSGANVLTF. CDR3 nucleotides: TGTGCCAGCAGCGCAGGCCTCTCTGGGGCCAACGTCCTGACTTTC.

The gene calls are TRBV5-1 and TRBJ2-1; 10 nucleotides match TRBD1. V lost 0 bases to trimming and J lost 6 bases; unmatched junction nucleotides: 6. Germline loops: CDR1 SGHRS, CDR2 YFSETQ. This CDR3 is built from 16 residues. This CDR3 is CASSLVDRGLGNEQFF. The CDR3 coding sequence is TGCGCCAGCAGCTTGGTGGACAGGGGGTTGGGCAATGAGCAGTTCTTC.

Notes on this clone: A junction boundary mismatches the germline segment, possibly from a read error. J is TRBJ2-3 and V is TRBV6-6; D not resolved. This CDR3 has 16 residues. Germline V gene lookup returns CDR1 MNHNY and CDR2 SVGAGI (reference sequence). Written as DNA, the CDR3 is TGTGCCAGCAGCTACTCCCCGGGTACTAGCACAGATACGCAGTATTTT. Its translation is CASSYSPGTSTDTQYF.